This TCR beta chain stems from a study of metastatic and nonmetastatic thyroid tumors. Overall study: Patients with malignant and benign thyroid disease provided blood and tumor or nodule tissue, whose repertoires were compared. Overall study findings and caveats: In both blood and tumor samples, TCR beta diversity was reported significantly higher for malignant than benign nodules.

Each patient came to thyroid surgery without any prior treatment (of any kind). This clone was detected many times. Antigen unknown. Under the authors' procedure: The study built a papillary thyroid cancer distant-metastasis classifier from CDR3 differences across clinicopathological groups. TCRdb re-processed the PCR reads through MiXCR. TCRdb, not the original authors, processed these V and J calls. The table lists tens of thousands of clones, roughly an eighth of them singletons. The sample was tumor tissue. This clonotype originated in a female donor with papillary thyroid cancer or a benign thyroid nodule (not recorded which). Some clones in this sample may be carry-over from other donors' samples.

The DNA for the CDR3 is TGTGCCAGCAGTGAAGCGGGGGGCGGCGAAAAACTGTTTTTT. Translation gives CASSEAGGGEKLFF. J is TRBJ1-4 and V is TRBV2; D might be TRBD1 (6 bases). The CDR3 runs 14 residues. Germline V gene sequence: CDR1 SNHLY, CDR2 FYNNEI. Trimming left V 0 bases short and J 8 bases short, with 10 bases between.